This T cell receptor (beta chain) was identified in a study of T cell responses to AZD1222 COVID-19 vaccine. Germline V gene sequence: CDR1 SGHTA, CDR2 FQGTGA. V lost 3 bases to trimming and J lost 5 bases, with 10 bases between them. This CDR3 region has 13 residues. Sequenced by immunoSEQ multiplex PCR; TCRdb stores in-frame clones only, minus some. The sample has 75,000 to 100,000 clones, 90% seen once. The clonotype comes from an adult in good health. The chain carries TRBV7-3 and TRBJ1-1; TRBD1 is a possible D gene (5 bases). Sequenced material: peripheral blood, taken on day 0 of AZD1222 vaccination. The CDR3 loop reads CASSLIRGTEAFF. As DNA, the CDR3 is TGTGCCAGCAGCTTGATTAGGGGTACTGAAGCTTTCTTT.